This is a list of T cell receptor beta chains from one sample in a study of T cells in Graves' hyperthyroidism and ophthalmopathy. MiXCR was run by TCRdb on the multiplex PCR reads, yielding one entry per CDR3 protein. The sample records hundreds of thousands of distinct CDR3 sequences, around 20% being singletons. The source material was blood. The origin of the receptors is a man aged 25-40 years with Graves' ophthalmopathy. The CDR3 runs from the conserved cysteine through the conserved F or W. Fields, in order: J gene, V gene, D gene, clone size, CDR3 DNA, CDR3 protein. The D gene is left open where the match is weak. The size field is filled for only some rows; it gives once, few, many or a size class.

TRBJ2-6	TRBV2	TRBD1	.	TGTGCCAGCAGAGATTTCGGGACAGGGGGCACTGGGGCCAACGTCCTGACTTTC	CASRDFGTGGTGANVLTF
TRBJ2-1	TRBV29-1	TRBD2	.	TGCAGCGTTATCTCTTATAGCGGGAGGTATAGTGAGCAGTTCTTC	CSVISYSGRYSEQFF
TRBJ1-2	TRBV29-1	TRBD1	.	TGCAGCGTTGAAGACCTGGACAGGGGGGACTATGGCTACACCTTC	CSVEDLDRGDYGYTF
TRBJ2-7	TRBV5-1	.	many	TGCGCCAGCAGCCCGGGATCCCTCTACGAGCAGTACTTC	CASSPGSLYEQYF
TRBJ1-6	TRBV20-1	.	.	TGCAGTGCTAGGTCCCCTGGCCCAGGGGCGGACTCCTATAATTCACCCCTCCACTTT	CSARSPGPGADSYNSPLHF
TRBJ2-3	TRBV5-1	.	.	TGCGCCAGCAGCTGGACCGGGCCTAGTGGAGATACGCAGTATTTT	CASSWTGPSGDTQYF
TRBJ2-1	TRBV7-6	TRBD2	few	TGTGCCAGCAGCTCGACAGCTAGCGGGGCCTACAATGAGCAGTTCTTC	CASSSTASGAYNEQFF
TRBJ2-1	TRBV5-1	TRBD1	.	TGCGCCAGCAGCCCGTTACAGGGGAATGAGCAGTTCTTC	CASSPLQGNEQFF
TRBJ2-7	TRBV9	.	.	TGTGCCAGCAGCCCCGACAGGTTAAGTTCCGAGCAGTACTTC	CASSPDRLSSEQYF
TRBJ1-5	TRBV6-1	TRBD1	few	TGTGCCAGCAGTACCCGGACAGGTACAACAATCTATAGCAATCAGCCCCAGCATTTT	CASSTRTGTTIYSNQPQHF
TRBJ1-5	TRBV6-5	.	.	TGTGCCAGCAGTTACATTCAGGGACGACAGCCCCAGCATTTT	CASSYIQGRQPQHF
TRBJ2-7	TRBV10-3	.	few	TGTGCCACGCGGACTGTAGCCTACGAGCAGTACTTC	CATRTVAYEQYF
TRBJ2-2	TRBV2	TRBD1	.	TGTGCCAGCAGTTGGGACAGATTCCTGTTCGCGAACACCGGGGAGCTGTTTTTT	CASSWDRFLFANTGELFF
TRBJ2-5	TRBV9	.	.	TGTGCCAGCAGCGGCCCTGGGGAGACCCAGTACTTC	CASSGPGETQYF